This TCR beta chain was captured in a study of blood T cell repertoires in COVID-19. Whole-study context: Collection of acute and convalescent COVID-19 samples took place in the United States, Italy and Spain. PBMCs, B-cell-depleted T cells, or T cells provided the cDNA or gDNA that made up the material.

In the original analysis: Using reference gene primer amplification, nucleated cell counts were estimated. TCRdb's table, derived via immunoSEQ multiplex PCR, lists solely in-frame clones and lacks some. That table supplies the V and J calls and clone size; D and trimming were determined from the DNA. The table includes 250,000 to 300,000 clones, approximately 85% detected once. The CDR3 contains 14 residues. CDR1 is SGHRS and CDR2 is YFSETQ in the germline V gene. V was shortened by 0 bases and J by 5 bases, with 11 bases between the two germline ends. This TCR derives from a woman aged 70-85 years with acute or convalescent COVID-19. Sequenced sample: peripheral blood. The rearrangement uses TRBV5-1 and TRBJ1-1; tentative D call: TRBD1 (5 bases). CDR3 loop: CASSLAGGWTEAFF. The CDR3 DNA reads TGCGCCAGCAGCTTGGCCGGGGGGTGGACTGAAGCTTTCTTT.